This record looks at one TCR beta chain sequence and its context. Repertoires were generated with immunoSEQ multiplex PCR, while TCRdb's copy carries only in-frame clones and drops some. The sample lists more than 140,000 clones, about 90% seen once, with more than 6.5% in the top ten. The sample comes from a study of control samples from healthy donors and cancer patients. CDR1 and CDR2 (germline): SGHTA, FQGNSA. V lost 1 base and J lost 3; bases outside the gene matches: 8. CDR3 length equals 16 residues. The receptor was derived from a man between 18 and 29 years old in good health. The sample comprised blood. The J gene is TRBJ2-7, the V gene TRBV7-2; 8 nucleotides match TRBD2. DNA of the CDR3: TGTGCCAGCAGCTTAGAATGGGTAGCGGGGAACTACGAGCAGTACTTC. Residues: CASSLEWVAGNYEQYF. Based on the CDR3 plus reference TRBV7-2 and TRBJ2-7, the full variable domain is GAGVSQSPSNKVTEKGKDVELRCDPISGHTALYWYRQSLGQGLEFLIYFQGNSAPDKSGLPSDRFSAERTGGSVSTLTIQRTQQEDSAVYLCASSLEWVAGNYEQYFGPGTRLTVT.